One sample yielded the 7 T cell receptor beta chains listed below, sequenced in a study of control samples from healthy donors and cancer patients. The assay was immunoSEQ multiplex PCR, and TCRdb's table has in-frame clones only and misses some. Of some 130,000 clones in the sample, 85% to 95% were seen once. The material sequenced was blood. These receptors were obtained from a man aged 30-40 years in good health.

This rearrangement joins TRBV7-2 to TRBJ2-7; TRBD2 matches at 8 bases. Per the germline V gene, CDR1 is SGHTA and CDR2 is FQGNSA. The CDR3 runs to 14 residues. V lost 5 bases and J lost 4; bases outside the gene matches: 7. The CDR3 region is CASSHRGGLYEQYF. The CDR3 coding sequence is TGTGCCAGCAGCCATCGGGGGGGCCTGTACGAGCAGTACTTC.

This clone came up once. V and J are TRBV5-8 and TRBJ2-3; D not resolved. The ends were cut back, 4 bases at V and 4 bases at J, with 10 bases in the middle. Germline V gene sequence: CDR1 SGHTS, CDR2 YDEGEE. This CDR3 has 13 amino acids. The CDR3 DNA is TGTGCCAGCAGCCCATTTAGACCAGATACGCAGTATTTT. It yields the protein CASSPFRPDTQYF.

V and J are TRBV24-1 and TRBJ1-5, with 8 bases matching TRBD1. Germline trimming cut 3 bases from V and 4 bases from J; bases unmatched to any gene: 4. The CDR3 extends over 15 amino acids. The germline V gene encodes CDR1 KGHDR and CDR2 SFDVKD. The CDR3 region has the DNA TGTGCCACCAGTGATCCTGGGACAGGAAATCAGCCCCAGCATTTT. Protein product: CATSDPGTGNQPQHF.

The chain is built from TRBV6-5 and TRBJ2-3; 8 nucleotides line up with TRBD1. In germline, CDR1 is MNHEY, CDR2 SVGAGI. The CDR3 has 13 residues. Trimming took 9 bases from V and 1 from J; bases not matched to a gene: 3. The chain's CDR3 is CASWDRRTDTQYF. Here the CDR3 DNA reads TGTGCCAGTTGGGACAGGCGCACAGATACGCAGTATTTT.

The chain couples TRBV7-2 to TRBJ1-6; D is perhaps TRBD1 (5 bases). Trimming shortened V by 3 bases and J by 9 bases, and 12 bases separated the two germline ends. This CDR3 region has 14 residues. Germline CDR1 is SGHTA and CDR2 is FQGNSA. CDR3 nucleotide sequence: TGTGCCAGCAGCTTCGACAGCCTTATTTCACCCCTCCACTTT. Residues: CASSFDSLISPLHF.

The J gene is TRBJ2-5, the V gene TRBV7-2; 13 bases match TRBD2. The ends lost 6 bases at V and 4 bases at J; junction bases unmatched: 8. The CDR3 covers 16 residues. Germline V gives CDR1 SGHTA, CDR2 FQGNSA. The CDR3 DNA reads TGTGCCAGCAGACTTAAACTAGCGGGGGGGCCAGAGACCCAGTACTTC. This sequence encodes CASRLKLAGGPETQYF. The full variable domain, in which reference TRBV7-2 and TRBJ2-5 provide the parts outside the CDR3, is GAGVSQSPSNKVTEKGKDVELRCDPISGHTALYWYRQSLGQGLEFLIYFQGNSAPDKSGLPSDRFSAERTGGSVSTLTIQRTQQEDSAVYLCASRLKLAGGPETQYFGPGTRLLVL.

V is TRBV5-1 and J is TRBJ2-5, with D possibly TRBD1 on 6 matching bases. With 0 bases removed from V and 9 bases from J, the gap between germline ends came to 18 bases. This CDR3 has 15 amino acids. Germline-derived CDR1 and CDR2 are SGHRS and YFSETQ. This CDR3 is CASSLDLGATSAQYF. In nucleotides, the CDR3 is TGCGCCAGCAGCTTGGATTTGGGGGCTACGTCGGCCCAGTACTTC.